These 9 T cell receptor beta chains were all obtained from the same sample, sequenced in a study of cytomegalovirus exposure and HLA in healthy donors. PCR used 60 Vbeta primers and 13 Jbeta primers. Measured with immunoSEQ multiplex PCR; TCRdb has only the in-frame clones, and not every one. The table has some 150,000 clones, roughly 80% seen once. Sequencing was performed on PBMCs. These receptor sequences come from a man aged 35 to 55 in good health and CMV-seronegative.

The chain is built from TRBV6-5 and TRBJ1-2; 8 bases are shared with TRBD1. Germline V gene data show CDR1 as MNHEY and CDR2 as SVGAGI. V lost 5 bases and J lost 2; bases outside the gene matches: 4. The CDR3 totals 14 residues. CDR3: CASSGGTGNYGYTF. In DNA, the CDR3 is TGTGCCAGCAGTGGCGGGACAGGAAACTATGGCTACACCTTC.

The V and J genes are TRBV7-2 and TRBJ1-4, with 7 bases lining up with TRBD1. V was pared by 4 bases and J by 6 bases, with 8 bases of the junction left unmatched. The germline CDR1 and CDR2 sequences are SGHTA and FQGNSA. CDR3 length: 15 amino acids. CDR3: CASSYTTGIYEKLFF. The CDR3, as DNA: TGTGCCAGCAGCTATACGACAGGGATTTATGAAAAACTGTTTTTT.

This rearrangement joins TRBV5-1 to TRBJ2-5; D is ambiguous. With 0 bases removed from V and 2 bases from J, the gap between germline ends came to 8 bases. This CDR3 has 14 amino acids. Germline V gives CDR1 SGHRS, CDR2 YFSETQ. CDR3 in amino acids: CASSLELLQETQYF. CDR3 bases: TGCGCCAGCAGCTTGGAACTTCTGCAAGAGACCCAGTACTTC.

The chain employs TRBV7-9 and TRBJ2-6, with a tentative D call TRBD2 (6 bases). Between the trimmed V and J ends, which lost 4 bases and 4 bases, there was a span of 11 bases. Looked up from germline, CDR1 is SEHNR and CDR2 is FQNEAQ (reference sequence). This CDR3 contains 15 residues. This CDR3 reads CASSWGDLGANVLTF. For the CDR3, the DNA is TGTGCCAGCAGCTGGGGGGATTTAGGGGCCAACGTCCTGACTTTC.

V usage is TRBV6-5 and J usage is TRBJ1-5; D gene uncertain. V gave up 2 bases and J gave up 0 bases, with 8 bases separating them. Germline values: CDR1 MNHEY, CDR2 SVGAGI. This CDR3 is built from 15 residues. The CDR3 region is CASSYGRYSNQPQHF. CDR3 nucleotides: TGTGCCAGCAGTTACGGCAGGTATAGCAATCAGCCCCAGCATTTT.

This chain links TRBV5-1 with TRBJ2-7; TRBD2 aligns across 7 bases. J was trimmed by 2 bases and V by 6 bases; bases with no gene match: 8. Germline assignment: CDR1 SGHRS and CDR2 YFSETQ. The CDR3 has 14 amino acids. CDR3 region: CASTRLGGAYEQYF. As DNA, the CDR3 is TGCGCCAGCACCCGGTTGGGGGGGGCCTACGAGCAGTACTTC.

This clone was seen a few times. This chain uses TRBV14 with TRBJ2-3, with 8 bases lining up with TRBD2. CDR1 is SGHDN, CDR2 FVKESK, per germline. The CDR3 sequence is 16 residues long. V trimming: 1 base; J trimming: 2 bases; junction bases outside the gene matches: 5. For the CDR3, the DNA is TGTGCCAGCAGCCAAGGTATACTAGCGGCCACAGATACGCAGTATTTT. Translating it yields CASSQGILAATDTQYF.

The chain uses TRBV5-5 and TRBJ1-5; maybe TRBD1 (5 bases). The germline V and J ends were trimmed by 1 base and 1 base, with 12 bases remaining between them. Germline lookup yields CDR1 SGHKS and CDR2 YYEKEE (reference sequence). The CDR3 loop spans 16 amino acids. DNA of the CDR3: TGTGCCAGCAGCTTGTCGGAGGGGTTAAGCAATCAGCCCCAGCATTTT. It translates to CASSLSEGLSNQPQHF.

This chain uses TRBV6-5 with TRBJ2-5, with 7 bases identical to TRBD1. Germline V gene lookup returns CDR1 MNHEY and CDR2 SVGAGI. J lost 4 bases, V lost 7 bases, and 9 bases had no gene match. The CDR3 sequence is 14 residues long. The DNA of the CDR3 is TGTGCCAGCACCCCGACAGGGAACGGAGAGACCCAGTACTTC. This codes for CASTPTGNGETQYF.